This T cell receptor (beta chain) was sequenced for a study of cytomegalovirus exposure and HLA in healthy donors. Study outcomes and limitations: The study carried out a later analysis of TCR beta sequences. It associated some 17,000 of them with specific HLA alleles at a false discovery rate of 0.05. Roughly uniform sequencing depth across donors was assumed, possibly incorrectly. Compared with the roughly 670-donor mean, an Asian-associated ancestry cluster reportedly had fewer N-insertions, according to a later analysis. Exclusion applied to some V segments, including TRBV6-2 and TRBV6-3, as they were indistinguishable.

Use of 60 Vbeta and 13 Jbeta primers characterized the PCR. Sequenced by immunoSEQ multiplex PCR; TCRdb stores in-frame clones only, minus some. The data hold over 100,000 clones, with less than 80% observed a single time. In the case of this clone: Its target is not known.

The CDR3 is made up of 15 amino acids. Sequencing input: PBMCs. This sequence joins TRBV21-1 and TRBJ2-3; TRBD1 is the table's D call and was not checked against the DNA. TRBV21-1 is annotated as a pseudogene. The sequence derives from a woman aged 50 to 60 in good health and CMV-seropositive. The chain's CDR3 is CAPHPGTGSADTQYF. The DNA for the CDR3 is TGTGCCCCCCACCCCGGGACAGGGAGCGCAGATACGCAGTATTTT.